This TCR beta chain was sequenced during a study of blood T cell repertoires in COVID-19. Turning to the study itself: Acute and convalescent COVID-19 specimens originated in the United States, Italy and Spain. Sources were T cells, B-cell-depleted T cells, or PBMCs; the material itself was cDNA or gDNA.

V was trimmed by 4 bases and J by 6 bases, leaving 13 bases between them. Germline CDR1 LNHDA, CDR2 SQIVND (reference sequence). The length of the CDR3 is 13 residues. Using immunoSEQ multiplex PCR, the repertoire was profiled, and TCRdb retains in-frame clones only, with some absent. The sample has 150,000 to 200,000 clones, 87% seen once; the top ten hold 5% to 6%. V gene TRBV19 combines with J gene TRBJ2-7; the D gene is possibly TRBD2 (5 bases). Material: peripheral blood. This TCR was recovered from a human donor in a cohort sampled during active COVID-19. CDR3 nucleotide sequence: TGTGCCAGTAGTACCGGACTGAAATCCGAGCAGTACTTC. It codes for CASSTGLKSEQYF.